The following is a T cell receptor (beta chain) sequence with its context. This table comes from immunoSEQ multiplex PCR, and its TCRdb copy is limited to in-frame clones, with some not included. Found here are under 50,000 clones, about 90% of them singletons; the top ten hold approximately 6.4%. The data stem from a study of blood T cell repertoires in COVID-19. Across the whole study: Acute and convalescent COVID-19 specimens originated in the United States, Italy and Spain.

The CDR3 contains 14 residues. Germline CDR1 and CDR2: SNHLY and FYNNEI. V shed 7 bases, J shed 0 bases, and the junction held 5 bases outside the gene matches. This clonotype originated in a man aged 65 to 79 with active COVID-19. This chain links TRBV2 with TRBJ1-2; TRBD1 matches 7 bases. Sample: peripheral blood. CDR3 coding DNA: TGTGCCAGCACCGGGACAGCTACTAACTATGGCTACACCTTC. Encoded protein: CASTGTATNYGYTF.